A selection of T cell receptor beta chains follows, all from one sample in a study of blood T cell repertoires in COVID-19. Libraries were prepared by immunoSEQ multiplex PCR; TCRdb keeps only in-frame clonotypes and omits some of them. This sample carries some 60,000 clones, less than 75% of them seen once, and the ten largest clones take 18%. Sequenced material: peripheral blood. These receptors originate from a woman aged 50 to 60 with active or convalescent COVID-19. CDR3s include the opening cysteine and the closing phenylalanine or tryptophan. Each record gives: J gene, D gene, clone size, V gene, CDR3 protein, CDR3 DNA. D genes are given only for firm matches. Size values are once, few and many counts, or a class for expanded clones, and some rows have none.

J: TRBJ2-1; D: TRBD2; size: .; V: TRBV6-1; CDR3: CASSEGRLAGTSSYNEQFF; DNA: TGTGCCAGCAGTGAGGGCAGACTAGCGGGAACAAGCTCCTACAATGAGCAGTTCTTC
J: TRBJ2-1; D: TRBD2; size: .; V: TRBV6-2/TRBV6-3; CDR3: CASSQSGRAYNEQFF; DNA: TGTGCCAGCAGCCAAAGCGGGAGGGCCTACAATGAGCAGTTCTTC
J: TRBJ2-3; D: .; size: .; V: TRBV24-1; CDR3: CATSASVSTDTQYF; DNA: TGTGCCACCAGTGCTTCGGTTAGCACAGATACGCAGTATTTT
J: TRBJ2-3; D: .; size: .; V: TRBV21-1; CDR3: CASSLRTSVMGPDTQYF; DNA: TGTGCCAGCAGCCTGCGGACTAGCGTCATGGGGCCAGATACGCAGTATTTT
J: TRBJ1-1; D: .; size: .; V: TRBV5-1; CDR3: CASSLGQLSEAFF; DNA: TGCGCCAGCAGCTTGGGACAACTGAGTGAAGCTTTCTTT
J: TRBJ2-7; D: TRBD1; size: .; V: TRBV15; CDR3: CATSIPGQGRNEQYF; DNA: TGTGCCACCAGCATACCGGGACAGGGACGGAACGAGCAGTACTTC
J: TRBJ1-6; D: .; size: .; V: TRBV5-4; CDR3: CASSLDMAGGEPLHF; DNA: TGTGCCAGCAGCTTGGATATGGCGGGAGGAGAGCCCCTCCACTTT
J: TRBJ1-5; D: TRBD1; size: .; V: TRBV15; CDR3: CATSKRGQGSQPQHF; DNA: TGTGCCACCAGCAAACGAGGACAGGGTAGTCAGCCCCAGCATTTT
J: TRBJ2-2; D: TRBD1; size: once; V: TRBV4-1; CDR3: CASSPGQGDLNTGELFF; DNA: TGCGCCAGCAGCCCTGGACAGGGGGACTTGAACACCGGGGAGCTGTTTTTT
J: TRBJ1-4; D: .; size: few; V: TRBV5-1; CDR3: CASSFGGRKEKLFF; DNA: TGCGCCAGCAGCTTCGGGGGAAGGAAGGAAAAACTGTTTTTT
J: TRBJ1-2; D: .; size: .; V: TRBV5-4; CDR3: CASSLVARQNYGYTF; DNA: TGTGCCAGCAGCTTGGTGGCTCGCCAGAACTATGGCTACACCTTC
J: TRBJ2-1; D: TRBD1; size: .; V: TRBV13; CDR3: CASRIRQGGSYNEQFF; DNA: TGTGCCAGCAGAATCCGACAGGGGGGATCCTACAATGAGCAGTTCTTC
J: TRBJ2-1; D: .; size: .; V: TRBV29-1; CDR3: CSVEGAEGSYNEQFF; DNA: TGCAGCGTTGAAGGGGCAGAGGGCTCCTACAATGAGCAGTTCTTC
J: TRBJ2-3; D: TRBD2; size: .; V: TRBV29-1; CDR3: CSVLTSGSADTQYF; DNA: TGCAGCGTTCTGACTAGCGGGAGCGCAGATACGCAGTATTTT
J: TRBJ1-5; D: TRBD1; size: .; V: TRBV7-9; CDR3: CASSSGTGDNQPQHF; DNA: TGTGCCAGCAGCTCCGGGACAGGGGATAATCAGCCCCAGCATTTT
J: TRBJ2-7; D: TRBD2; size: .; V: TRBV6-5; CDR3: CASSGGWEGSYEQYF; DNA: TGTGCCAGCAGCGGTGGATGGGAGGGTTCCTACGAGCAGTACTTC
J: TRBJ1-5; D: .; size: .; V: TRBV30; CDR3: CAWSLGGPYSNQPQHF; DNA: TGTGCCTGGAGTCTGGGGGGACCCTATAGCAATCAGCCCCAGCATTTT
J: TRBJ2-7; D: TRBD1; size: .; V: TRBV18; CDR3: CASSQGQGSYEQYF; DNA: TGTGCCAGCTCACAGGGACAGGGCTCCTACGAGCAGTACTTC